This is a list of T cell receptor beta chains from one sample in a study of cytomegalovirus exposure and HLA in healthy donors. Assay: immunoSEQ multiplex PCR; the TCRdb copy retains only in-frame clones and omits some. The repertoire consists of over 50,000 clones, with 89% occurring once and the leading ten covering roughly 1.6%. Input material: PBMCs. The receptor set was obtained from a man younger than 45 in good health and CMV-seropositive. Both conserved end residues are part of each CDR3. A D gene is named only where the DNA matches it firmly. Only part of the rows carry a size: once, few, many, or a class if the clone is expanded.

clone_size	d_call	v_call	j_call	cdr3_aa	cdr3_nt
once	TRBD2	TRBV7-9	TRBJ2-3	CASSLALLAGGPVGDTQYF	TGTGCCAGCAGCTTAGCGTTGCTAGCGGGAGGGCCGGTCGGAGATACGCAGTATTTT
NA	TRBD2	TRBV5-1	TRBJ2-1	CASSLVVAGGANEQFF	TGCGCCAGCAGCTTGGTGGTAGCGGGAGGGGCGAATGAGCAGTTCTTC
NA	NA	TRBV6-1	TRBJ1-1	CASSLQGVDTEAFF	TGTGCCAGCAGTTTACAGGGCGTTGACACTGAAGCTTTCTTT
NA	TRBD1	TRBV28	TRBJ1-4	CASSYGQGYYEKLFF	TGTGCCAGCAGTTACGGACAGGGGTATTATGAAAAACTGTTTTTT
NA	TRBD2	TRBV11-2	TRBJ2-7	CASSITSGSHEQYF	TGTGCCAGCAGCATCACTAGCGGGAGTCACGAGCAGTACTTC
NA	NA	TRBV19	TRBJ2-1	CASSIGEGDEQFF	TGTGCCAGTAGTATAGGGGAGGGGGATGAGCAGTTCTTC
NA	TRBD2	TRBV28	TRBJ2-1	CASSTPTSGRAGYNEQFF	TGTGCCAGCAGTACCCCGACTAGCGGGAGGGCCGGATACAATGAGCAGTTCTTC
NA	NA	TRBV10-3	TRBJ1-1	CATQGTAGNTEAFF	TGTGCCACCCAGGGGACGGCCGGGAACACTGAAGCTTTCTTT
NA	TRBD1	TRBV29-1	TRBJ2-5	CSVRTGGGETQYF	TGCAGCGTCCGAACAGGGGGCGGTGAGACCCAGTACTTC
once	TRBD2	TRBV5-1	TRBJ2-7	CASETGTSMYEQYF	TGCGCCAGCGAGACCGGGACTAGCATGTACGAGCAGTACTTC
NA	TRBD1	TRBV4-1	TRBJ1-2	CASSQEAGQGNYGYTF	TGCGCCAGCAGCCAAGAAGCCGGACAGGGTAACTATGGCTACACCTTC
NA	TRBD1	TRBV5-1	TRBJ2-5	CASSFTAGGTETQYF	TGCGCCAGCAGCTTTACGGCAGGGGGCACAGAGACCCAGTACTTC
NA	NA	TRBV19	TRBJ2-2	CASIPRRDRTGELFF	TGTGCCAGTATCCCTAGGAGGGATCGAACCGGGGAGCTGTTTTTT
NA	TRBD1	TRBV6-1	TRBJ2-7	CASSEWDSPPYEQYF	TGTGCCAGCAGTGAATGGGACAGCCCACCCTACGAGCAGTACTTC
NA	NA	TRBV30	TRBJ1-5	CAWNLQGNNQPQHF	TGTGCCTGGAACCTTCAGGGTAATAACCAGCCCCAGCATTTT
once	TRBD1	TRBV5-8	TRBJ2-6	CASSLGTGINPDVLTF	TGTGCCAGCAGCTTAGGGACAGGGATCAATCCGGACGTCCTGACTTTC
NA	NA	TRBV7-5	TRBJ1-4	CARSLIQGEEKLFF	TGTGCCAGAAGCTTAATCCAGGGGGAAGAAAAACTGTTTTTT
NA	NA	TRBV15	TRBJ2-7	CATSRDSLGGEQYF	TGTGCCACCAGCAGAGATAGCCTAGGGGGCGAGCAGTACTTC
NA	TRBD1	TRBV18	TRBJ1-4	CASSPGQGFNEKLFF	TGTGCCAGCTCACCTGGACAGGGCTTTAATGAAAAACTGTTTTTT
NA	TRBD1	TRBV30	TRBJ1-6	CAWSRGTAWNSPLHF	TGTGCCTGGAGTAGAGGGACAGCATGGAATTCACCCCTCCACTTT
NA	TRBD2	TRBV19	TRBJ2-1	CASSIGTSGHNEQFF	TGTGCCAGTAGTATAGGCACTAGCGGACACAATGAGCAGTTCTTC
NA	NA	TRBV30	TRBJ1-1	CAWKRWRGEDTEAFF	TGTGCCTGGAAGAGGTGGCGGGGGGAGGACACTGAAGCTTTCTTT
NA	NA	TRBV2	TRBJ2-5	CAIPGVTQETQYF	TGTGCCATACCCGGAGTCACACAAGAGACCCAGTACTTC
NA	NA	TRBV5-8	TRBJ2-7	CASSLEGSYEQYF	TGTGCCAGCAGCTTGGAGGGGTCCTACGAGCAGTACTTC
NA	TRBD2	TRBV19	TRBJ2-1	CASSISRAGGLLQFF	TGTGCCAGTAGTATTTCGAGGGCGGGAGGGCTGTTGCAGTTCTTC
NA	NA	TRBV5-1	TRBJ2-2	CASRPTANTGELFF	TGCGCCAGCAGGCCCACAGCGAACACCGGGGAGCTGTTTTTT
NA	NA	TRBV27	TRBJ2-5	CASSFSRWGLQETQYF	TGTGCCAGCAGTTTTTCGCGATGGGGCCTCCAAGAGACCCAGTACTTC
once	NA	TRBV5-1	TRBJ1-3	CASSLAPGGISGNTIYF	TGCGCCAGCAGCTTGGCCCCCGGGGGGATCTCTGGAAACACCATATATTTT
NA	NA	TRBV18	TRBJ1-5	CASSPGANQPQHF	TGTGCCAGCTCACCAGGGGCGAATCAGCCCCAGCATTTT
NA	NA	TRBV6-1	TRBJ1-5	CASSEWPNQPQHF	TGTGCCAGCAGTGAATGGCCGAATCAGCCCCAGCATTTT
NA	TRBD1	TRBV4-1	TRBJ1-2	CASSQERFQGASGYTF	TGCGCCAGCAGCCAAGAAAGATTCCAGGGGGCCTCTGGCTACACCTTC
NA	NA	TRBV7-9	TRBJ2-3	CASSHREGTDTQYF	TGTGCCAGCAGCCACAGGGAAGGCACAGATACGCAGTATTTT
NA	TRBD2	TRBV19	TRBJ2-1	CASSRPGLAVGNEQFF	TGTGCCAGTAGCCGACCGGGACTAGCGGTAGGGAATGAGCAGTTCTTC